This entry lists 3 T cell receptor beta chains sequenced from one sample in a study of T-cell memory formation after mild COVID-19. Each CDR3 protein is one row after TCRdb ran MiXCR on the 5' RACE reads. The table records about 400,000 distinct CDR3 sequences, less than 25% of them present only once. Sequencing was performed on PBMCs or a T cell subset sorted from them (not recorded which). The source is an adult woman who had mild COVID-19 (a few samples of this study predate the infection). Cell type and time point are not known.

Only a few counts were recorded for this clonotype. The chain employs TRBV20-1 and TRBJ2-1, with no clear D. The V and J ends lost 1 base and 7 bases respectively, with 14 bases between them. The CDR3 length is 14 residues. Germline assignment: CDR1 DFQATT and CDR2 SNEGSKA (reference sequence). CDR3 DNA: TGCAGTGCTAGAGGACAAAATGGGAATAATGAGCAGTTCTTC. Translated, it gives CSARGQNGNNEQFF.

This clonotype came up a few times. The chain is built from TRBV12-3 or TRBV12-4 and TRBJ2-7; 8 bases fit TRBD1. The CDR3 covers 13 residues. The junction had 7 bases not matched to a gene; V was cut back by 6 bases and J by 6 bases. Here the CDR3 DNA reads TGTGCCAGCAGGCGACAGGGGCTCGGCGAGCAGTACTTC. Translation: CASRRQGLGEQYF.

This clonotype has just a few counts. The CDR3 loop reads CASSLGDLPGNIQYF. The DNA of the CDR3 is TGCGCCAGCAGCTTGGGAGATTTGCCGGGGAACATTCAGTACTTC. The chain has TRBV5-1 and TRBJ2-4; D possibly corresponds to TRBD2 (5 bases). Germline V gene lookup returns CDR1 SGHRS and CDR2 YFSETQ. CDR3 size: 15 residues. V shed 0 bases and J shed 7 bases, with 14 bases lying between them. Together with reference TRBV5-1 and TRBJ2-4, the CDR3 gives the full variable domain: KAGVTQTPRYLIKTRGQQVTLSCSPISGHRSVSWYQQTPGQGLQFLFEYFSETQRNKGNFPGRFSGRQFSNSRSEMNVSTLELGDSALYLCASSLGDLPGNIQYFGAGTRLSVL.